Listed here are 24 T cell receptor beta chains from one sample, sequenced in a study of CD8+ T cells in alopecia areata. Investigators isolated RNA and reverse transcribed it into cDNA to act as the sequencing template. Clones were read by immunoSEQ multiplex PCR, and TCRdb kept only the in-frame ones, dropping some. The repertoire holds 200,000 or so clones, with roughly 60% as singletons. The treatment here: oral pan-JAK inhibitor, 5-10 mg twice daily. The material was CD4+ T cells sorted from blood, obtained at week 24, from a patient treated with tofacitinib. The origin of the receptors is a human donor with alopecia areata.

The chain uses TRBV4-3 and TRBJ1-2; D remains unclear. V was shortened by 5 bases and J by 3 bases, with 16 bases between the two germline ends. CDR3 length: 15 residues. Per the germline V gene, CDR1 is LGHNA and CDR2 is YSLEER. This CDR3 is CASSKWLATDYGYTF. The CDR3, as DNA: TGCGCCAGCAGCAAATGGTTGGCCACCGACTATGGCTACACCTTC.

The table lists this clone with a few counts. This rearrangement joins TRBV29-1 to TRBJ2-2; D is perhaps TRBD2 (6 bases). V shed 6 bases and J shed 1 base, with 15 bases lying between them. CDR3 length: 15 amino acids. Germline values: CDR1 SQVTM, CDR2 ANQGSEA. The CDR3 here is CSVGPGGKNTGELFF. For the CDR3, the DNA is TGCAGCGTGGGGCCCGGGGGAAAGAACACCGGGGAGCTGTTTTTT.

The chain is built from TRBV11-2 and TRBJ2-3; D perhaps matches TRBD1 (6 bases). The CDR3 runs 19 residues. CDR1 is SGHAT, CDR2 FQNNGV, per germline. V was pared by 0 bases and J by 4 bases, with 23 bases between. The CDR3 nucleotides read TGTGCCAGCAGCTTAGAAATGGGGGCCGGCTCAAGACGGGCAGATACGCAGTATTTT. It is translated as CASSLEMGAGSRRADTQYF.

The CDR3, as DNA: TGTGCCACCAGCAGAGATCCCGCGGCCTCCTATGGCTACACCTTC. Translating gives CATSRDPAASYGYTF. V and J are TRBV15 and TRBJ1-2; unclear D gene. CDR1 and CDR2 (germline): LNHNV, YYDKDF (reference sequence). CDR3 length equals 15 residues. Trimming cost V 0 bases and J 4 bases, with 12 bases left between them.

The chain links TRBV9 to TRBJ2-3; maybe TRBD2 (6 bases). The V gene's germline CDR1 is SGDLS and CDR2 YYNGEE. The CDR3 is 13 residues long. Trimming left V 3 bases short and J 4 bases short, with 9 bases between. As DNA, the CDR3 is TGTGCCAGCAGCGGGGGGGAAGCAGATACGCAGTATTTT. Amino acids: CASSGGEADTQYF.

The rearrangement joins TRBV7-2 to TRBJ2-5; 8 nucleotides agree with TRBD2. Germline V gene sequence: CDR1 SGHTA, CDR2 FQGNSA. The V and J ends lost 4 bases and 3 bases, in that order; junction bases with no gene match: 10. This CDR3 is 16 amino acids long. CDR3 region: CASSWTGTRGEETQYF. The CDR3 DNA reads as TGTGCCAGCAGCTGGACCGGGACTAGGGGGGAAGAGACCCAGTACTTC.

Turning to this clone: Since a far larger clone is one base different, this is likely a read error. The V call is TRBV6-5, the J call TRBJ2-3; D is uncertain. Germline V gene lookup returns CDR1 MNHEY and CDR2 SVGAGI. The CDR3 extends over 12 amino acids. V was trimmed by 6 bases and J by 3 bases, leaving 7 bases between them. As DNA, the CDR3 is TGTGCCAGCAGCCCAACGACAGATACGCAGTATTTT. Translating it yields CASSPTTDTQYF.

The CDR3 is CSVIRNIQYF. The CDR3 DNA reads TGCAGCGTCATAAGAAACATTCAGTACTTC. This chain joins TRBV29-1 and TRBJ2-4; D is unclear. Germline values: CDR1 SQVTM, CDR2 ANQGSEA. Trimming shortened V by 6 bases and J by 6 bases, and 6 bases separated the two germline ends. The CDR3 length is 10 residues.

This clone was seen a few times. The gene calls are TRBV7-2 and TRBJ2-2; TRBD1 aligns across 7 bases. J gave up 0 bases and V 4 bases, and 5 bases lay outside the gene matches. The CDR3 is made up of 16 amino acids. The germline V gene has CDR1 SGHTA and CDR2 FQGNSA. CDR3 DNA sequence: TGTGCCAGCAGCTCCAACAGGGGCACGAACACCGGGGAGCTGTTTTTT. Its protein is CASSSNRGTNTGELFF.

The chain combines TRBV4-1 with TRBJ2-1; TRBD1 matches at 8 bases. V lost 4 bases, J lost 3 bases, and 2 bases stayed unmatched. The length of the CDR3 is 14 residues. The V gene's germline CDR1 is MGHRA and CDR2 YSYEKL. The CDR3 spells CASSPGQGYNEQFF. As DNA, the CDR3 is TGCGCCAGCAGCCCCGGACAGGGCTACAATGAGCAGTTCTTC.

The chain carries TRBV6-5 and TRBJ2-7, with D possibly matching TRBD2 (7 bases). The germline V gene has CDR1 MNHEY and CDR2 SVGAGI. V was trimmed by 3 bases and J by 4 bases, leaving 13 bases between them. The CDR3 is 14 amino acids. Here the CDR3 DNA reads TGTGCCAGCAGTTATTTGGGGGGGCGATACGAGCAGTACTTC. As protein: CASSYLGGRYEQYF.

This clone was found a few times. This chain connects TRBV6-5 to TRBJ2-1; D remains ambiguous. V shed 3 bases and J shed 8 bases, with 8 bases lying between them. Looked up from germline, CDR1 is MNHEY and CDR2 is SVGAGI. CDR3 length equals 12 residues. CDR3 loop: CASSYLGDEQFF. In DNA form, the CDR3 reads TGTGCCAGCAGTTATCTAGGCGATGAGCAGTTCTTC.

This clone was seen more than once but under ten times. The chain combines TRBV5-4 with TRBJ2-2, with D possibly matching TRBD2 (6 bases). Trimming stripped 1 base from V and 0 bases from J, with 7 bases between. The V gene's germline CDR1 is SGHNT and CDR2 YYREEE (reference sequence). This CDR3 is 15 amino acids long. The CDR3 sequence is CASSLLAANTGELFF. In DNA, the CDR3 is TGTGCCAGCAGCTTGTTAGCGGCGAACACCGGGGAGCTGTTTTTT.

In this sample, this clone turned up a few times. V and J are TRBV5-5 and TRBJ2-7; D is unclear. Germline-derived CDR1 and CDR2 are SGHKS and YYEKEE (reference sequence). The CDR3 covers 13 residues. Deletions cut 3 bases from V and 0 bases from J, with 7 bases between. The chain's CDR3 is CASSSPSSYEQYF. The CDR3 coding sequence is TGTGCCAGCAGCTCCCCTAGCTCCTACGAGCAGTACTTC.

The V and J genes are TRBV5-1 and TRBJ2-5; D is ambiguous. This CDR3 is built from 13 residues. In germline, CDR1 is SGHRS, CDR2 YFSETQ. The V gene lost 4 bases and the J gene lost 5 bases, with 12 bases spanning the gap. The CDR3 loop is CASSVDLGETQYF. The CDR3 region has the DNA TGCGCCAGCAGCGTGGATCTGGGCGAGACCCAGTACTTC.

This clone was seen only a few times. V gene TRBV19 combines with J gene TRBJ2-3; no definite D call. The CDR3 has 11 amino acids. Germline V gene lookup returns CDR1 LNHDA and CDR2 SQIVND (reference sequence). Deletions cut 3 bases from V and 6 bases from J, with 4 bases between. This chain's CDR3 is CASSIWDTQYF. As DNA, the CDR3 is TGTGCCAGTAGTATTTGGGATACGCAGTATTTT.

The genes are TRBV2 and TRBJ2-5; D is possibly TRBD1 (6 bases). Germline-derived CDR1 and CDR2 are SNHLY and FYNNEI. The CDR3 loop spans 13 amino acids. V lost 4 bases to trimming and J lost 3 bases, with 9 bases between them. The CDR3 sequence is CASSGQAEETQYF. CDR3 nucleotides: TGTGCCAGCAGTGGACAGGCAGAAGAGACCCAGTACTTC.

V and J are TRBV15 and TRBJ1-1; D is unclear. Per the germline V gene, CDR1 is LNHNV and CDR2 is YYDKDF (reference sequence). This CDR3 comprises 14 residues. The V and J ends lost 0 bases and 4 bases respectively, with 9 bases between them. CDR3 in amino acids: CATSRDLPGTEAFF. In DNA, the CDR3 is TGTGCCACCAGCAGAGATCTCCCGGGCACTGAAGCTTTCTTT.

This clone turned up a few times. The chain has TRBV25-1 and TRBJ1-6; D gene ambiguous. Germline values: CDR1 MGHDK, CDR2 SYGVNS. Trimming stripped 3 bases from V and 7 bases from J, with 10 bases between. The CDR3 consists of 14 residues. The CDR3 protein is CASSDVGGNSPLHF. The CDR3 DNA follows: TGTGCCAGCAGTGATGTAGGCGGAAATTCACCCCTCCACTTT.

The rearrangement joins TRBV18 to TRBJ1-4; TRBD1 agrees at 8 bases. Losses at the gene ends were 5 bases for V and 2 bases for J; bases not matched to a gene: 7. CDR3 length: 16 residues. Per germline, CDR1 KGHSH and CDR2 LQKENI. CDR3 sequence: CASSSNQGATNEKLFF. Written as DNA, the CDR3 is TGTGCCAGCTCATCGAATCAGGGGGCGACTAATGAAAAACTGTTTTTT.

The chain employs TRBV10-3 and TRBJ1-6; a possible D gene is TRBD1 (6 bases). V shed 6 bases and J shed 8 bases, with 14 bases lying between them. Germline CDR1 is ENHRY and CDR2 is SYGVKD. This CDR3 has 14 amino acids. In DNA, the CDR3 is TGTGCCATCAGAGAACAGGGCTCGGATTCACCCCTCCACTTT. As protein: CAIREQGSDSPLHF.

The chain couples TRBV6-5 to TRBJ2-7; D is uncertain. The CDR3 consists of 10 residues. CDR1 MNHEY and CDR2 SVGAGI come from the germline V gene. V dropped 9 bases and J dropped 7 bases, with 10 bases sitting between them. The CDR3 here is CARTGREQYF. The CDR3 nucleotides read TGTGCCAGAACTGGGCGGGAGCAGTACTTC.

The chain links TRBV27 to TRBJ1-1, with D hard to call. V was pared by 4 bases and J by 1 base, with 7 bases between. Germline V gene lookup returns CDR1 MNHEY and CDR2 SMNVEV (reference sequence). CDR3 length: 13 amino acids. CDR3 in amino acids: CASSSNRNTEAFF. The DNA for the CDR3 is TGTGCCAGCAGTTCCAACAGGAACACTGAAGCTTTCTTT.

The rearrangement uses TRBV28 and TRBJ2-2, with TRBD2 matching over 7 bases. This CDR3 spans 15 amino acids. With 2 bases clipped from V and 0 bases from J, the junction kept 0 bases outside the gene matches. The germline V gene encodes CDR1 MDHEN and CDR2 SYDVKM. CDR3 in amino acids: CASSLAGANTGELFF. The DNA of the CDR3 is TGTGCCAGCAGTTTAGCGGGAGCGAACACCGGGGAGCTGTTTTTT.